This record covers a single T cell receptor (beta chain). The antigen remains unidentified. The same CDR3 can be traced to other DNA sequences in this sample. The record originates from a study of radiotherapy plus CTLA-4 blockade in lung cancer. For the study at large: Disease control reached around 30%, with objective responses in approximately 17%.

Data came from immunoSEQ multiplex PCR; TCRdb stores just in-frame clones and leaves some out. This sample yields tens of thousands of clones, of which approximately 84% are seen a single time; roughly 5% belongs to the top ten. Alongside CTLA-4 blockade with ipilimumab, patients with chemo-refractory metastatic non-small-cell lung cancer received focal radiation. Trimming removed 4 bases at V and 4 bases at J, with 14 bases between. Germline values: CDR1 SGHRS, CDR2 YFSETQ. The CDR3 totals 14 residues. Overall study findings and caveats: Response was reportedly best predicted by early blood T cell clone dynamics, with interferon-beta. Tumor-origin TCR clones grew in blood after radiotherapy plus ipilimumab.

Sequences were derived from peripheral blood, sampled from a patient treated with radiotherapy plus ipilimumab. The chain joins TRBV5-1 to TRBJ1-2; D is ambiguous. This sequence originates from a human donor with non-small cell lung cancer whose response to radiotherapy plus ipilimumab could not be evaluated. For the CDR3, the DNA is TGCGCCAGCAGCCCTGGTGAGGGCCTCTATGGCTACACCTTC. Amino acid sequence: CASSPGEGLYGYTF.